This TCR beta chain comes out of a study of cytomegalovirus exposure and HLA in healthy donors (dated by TCRdb to about 2017). Describing the broader study: A later analysis indicated that the 100 to 150 validation repertoires were generated on the platform also employed for the 666 repertoires of the first cohort. The study combined high-throughput TCR immunosequencing, statistical association of individual TCRs with disease status, and machine learning to predict cytomegalovirus infection status. The study aimed to test whether signatures of past pathogen exposure could be identified by cataloging public T cell receptors. Along with the approximately 700-subject first cohort, a separate validation cohort of over a hundred different subjects was used. The study at large found these results: In both the original and validation cohorts, the classifier was reported to diagnose cytomegalovirus status with high specificity and sensitivity. In vitro tests confirmed that three of the cytomegalovirus-associated TCR beta chains recognize cytomegalovirus antigens. Of the cluster scores, about 94% were above 0 in a later analysis, which found that TCRs clustered in the first cohort also tended to co-occur in the 120 validation repertoires. The study gave a list of about 160 TCR beta chains associated with cytomegalovirus. The validation cohort had no HLA typing available for a later analysis, so co-occurrence within that cohort was assessed over all 120 or so repertoires. Most TCR sequences were seen in very few donors, while some public TCRs were found in many individuals. It was suggested by the authors that the approach could potentially be generalized to other disease states and immunological phenotypes.

The donors belonged to the validation cohort of approximately 130 subjects, which was separate from the roughly 700-subject first cohort. Germline trimming: 4 bases from V, 14 bases from J; junction bases outside gene matches: 8. Including the terminal cysteine and phenylalanine, the CDR3 comprises 13 residues. The only DNA kept is the CDR3, 39 bases in frame from the first base. According to the germline V gene, CDR1 reads SGHDT and CDR2 reads YYEEEE. The library was made by the immunoSEQ multiplex PCR assay. In the source study's methods: A statistical classification framework was built to diagnose cytomegalovirus status from the catalog of TCR beta chain sequences. TCRdb limited this immuneACCESS table to in-frame rearrangements with V and J called. A share of clones is missing; checked studies link under half to unresolved V genes, and the rest is unexplained. V, J and clone size derive from that table, while D and trimming were established from the DNA sequence. Counted in this sample were about 280,000 clones; 80% to 90% of them appeared once. More than 0.8% of the sample comes from the top ten.

For this clone: Its antigen has not been determined. Base-call qualities are not available, and no considerably larger clone is one nucleotide away.

Input material: PBMCs. The sequence joins TRBV5-6 to TRBJ1-6, and 8 junction bases match TRBD1. This clonotype was obtained from a woman aged 18-30 years in good health and CMV-seronegative. At the DNA level, the sequence is TGTGCCAGCAGCGGTCAAACAGGGGGTTCCCTCCACTTT. This is translated as CASSGQTGGSLHF.